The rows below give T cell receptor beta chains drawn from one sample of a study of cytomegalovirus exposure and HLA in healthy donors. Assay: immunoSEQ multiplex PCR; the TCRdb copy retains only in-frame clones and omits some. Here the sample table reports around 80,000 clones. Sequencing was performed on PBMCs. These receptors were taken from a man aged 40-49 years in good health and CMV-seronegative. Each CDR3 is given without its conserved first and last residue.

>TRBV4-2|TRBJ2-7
ASSHKLAGSYEQY
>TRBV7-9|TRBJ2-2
ASSPVSQGNTGELF
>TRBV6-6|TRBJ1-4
ASTPGNEKLF
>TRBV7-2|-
ASSLDPLGGRPSYEQY
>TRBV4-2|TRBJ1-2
ASSQDQGYT
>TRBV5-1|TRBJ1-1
ASSLGGRDYRGLYTEAF
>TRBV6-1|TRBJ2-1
ASSESRNEQF
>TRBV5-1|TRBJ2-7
ASSFASGGAPYEQY
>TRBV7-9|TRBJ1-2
ASSLAQGADYGYT
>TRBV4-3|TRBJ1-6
ASSPHGTPNSPLH
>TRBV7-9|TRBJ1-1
ASSLQENTEAF
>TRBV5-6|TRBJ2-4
ASSTSSGGATAKNIQY
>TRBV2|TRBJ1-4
ASSGRLIGVFNEKLF